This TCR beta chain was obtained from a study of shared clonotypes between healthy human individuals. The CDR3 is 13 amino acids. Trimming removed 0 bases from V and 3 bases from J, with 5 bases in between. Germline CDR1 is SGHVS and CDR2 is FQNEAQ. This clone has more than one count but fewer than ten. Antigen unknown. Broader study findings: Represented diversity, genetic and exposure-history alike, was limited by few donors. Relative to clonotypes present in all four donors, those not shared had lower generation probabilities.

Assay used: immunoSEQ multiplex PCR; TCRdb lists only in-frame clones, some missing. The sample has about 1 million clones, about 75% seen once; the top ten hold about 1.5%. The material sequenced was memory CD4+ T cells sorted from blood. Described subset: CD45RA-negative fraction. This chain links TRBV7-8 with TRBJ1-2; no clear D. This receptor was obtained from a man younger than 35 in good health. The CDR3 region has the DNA TGTGCCAGCAGCTTAGCCGGGGACTATGGCTACACCTTC. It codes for CASSLAGDYGYTF.